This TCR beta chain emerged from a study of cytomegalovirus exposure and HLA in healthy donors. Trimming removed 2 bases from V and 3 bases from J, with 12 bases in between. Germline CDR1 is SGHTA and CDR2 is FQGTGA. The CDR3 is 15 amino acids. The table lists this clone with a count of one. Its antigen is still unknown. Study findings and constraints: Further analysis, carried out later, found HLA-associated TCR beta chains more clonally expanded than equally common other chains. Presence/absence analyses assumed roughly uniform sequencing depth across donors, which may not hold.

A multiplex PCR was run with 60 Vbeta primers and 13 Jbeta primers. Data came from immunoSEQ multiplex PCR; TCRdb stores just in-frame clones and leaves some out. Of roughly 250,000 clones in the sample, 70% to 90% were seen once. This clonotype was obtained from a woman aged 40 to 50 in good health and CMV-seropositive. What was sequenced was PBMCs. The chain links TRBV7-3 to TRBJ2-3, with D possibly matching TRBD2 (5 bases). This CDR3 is CASSLSGSGTDTQYF. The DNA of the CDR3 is TGTGCCAGCAGCTTATCGGGGTCGGGAACAGATACGCAGTATTTT.